Listed below are T cell receptor beta chains from one sample, sequenced in a study of regulatory T cells in long-lasting Graves disease. TCRdb reprocessed the multiplex PCR reads with MiXCR, giving one entry per CDR3 protein. The profile shows over 300,000 distinct CDR3 sequences, around 15% of them singletons. This specimen consisted of peripheral blood mononuclear cells (PBMCs), obtained at new diagnosis, from a patient treated with antithyroid drugs. The receptors were sampled from a female donor with Graves disease. Each CDR3 is given with its conserved first and last residue. Each record gives: CDR3 length, J gene, V gene, clone size, D gene, CDR3 protein, CDR3 DNA. The D gene is left open where the match is weak. Expanded clones are given a class, and other clones once, few, many or no size at all.

>13|TRBJ2-4|TRBV2|few|-
CASIRRDKSIQYF
TGTGCCAGCATCCGGCGAGACAAAAGCATTCAGTACTTC
>15|TRBJ2-3|TRBV18|-|-
CASSALPQGSDTQYF
TGTGCCAGCTCAGCACTACCGCAGGGTTCAGATACGCAGTATTTT
>14|TRBJ2-7|TRBV5-1|many|-
CASSLVPDSYEQYF
TGCGCCAGCAGCTTGGTTCCAGATTCCTACGAGCAGTACTTC
>14|TRBJ1-1|TRBV11-2|many|-
CASSLTGTYTEAFF
TGTGCCAGCAGCTTAACAGGTACCTACACTGAAGCTTTCTTT
>12|TRBJ1-4|TRBV7-2|many|-
CASSQYNEKLFF
TGTGCCAGCAGCCAATATAATGAAAAACTGTTTTTT
>16|TRBJ2-7|TRBV20-1|-|TRBD1
CSARAGTGALAYEQYF
TGCAGTGCTAGAGCCGGGACAGGCGCACTTGCCTACGAGCAGTACTTC
>14|TRBJ1-5|TRBV12-3/TRBV12-4|many|-
CASNQDGINQPQHF
TGTGCCAGCAACCAGGACGGAATCAATCAGCCCCAGCATTTT
>16|TRBJ1-2|TRBV12-3/TRBV12-4|many|TRBD1
CASSLMGQGSGYGYTF
TGTGCCAGCAGTTTAATGGGACAGGGCTCTGGCTATGGCTACACCTTC
>12|TRBJ1-2|TRBV2|many|-
CASRAGQYGYTF
TGTGCCAGCAGGGCAGGTCAATATGGCTACACCTTC
>16|TRBJ2-5|TRBV20-1|many|TRBD2
CSARQPRGGSGGTQYF
TGCAGTGCTAGGCAACCCCGGGGGGGCAGTGGAGGGACCCAGTACTTC
>17|TRBJ2-3|TRBV27|many|-
CASSFSPPRASTDTQYF
TGTGCCAGCAGTTTTAGTCCCCCCAGGGCTAGCACAGATACGCAGTATTTT
>12|TRBJ2-5|TRBV7-9|many|-
CASSPTGEAQYF
TGTGCCAGCAGCCCTACTGGGGAGGCCCAGTACTTC
>12|TRBJ1-1|TRBV11-2|many|-
CASSLGTTEAFF
TGTGCCAGCAGCTTAGGTACCACTGAAGCTTTCTTT
>13|TRBJ2-4|TRBV12-3/TRBV12-4|many|-
CASSFLAKNIQYF
TGTGCCAGCAGTTTTCTAGCCAAAAACATTCAGTACTTC
>15|TRBJ1-1|TRBV5-1|many|-
CASSLESGFKAEAFF
TGCGCCAGCAGCTTGGAGTCGGGGTTTAAGGCTGAAGCTTTCTTT
>15|TRBJ2-2|TRBV2|-|TRBD2
CASSGGRERAGELFF
TGTGCCAGCAGCGGAGGGCGGGAGCGGGCCGGGGAGCTGTTTTTT